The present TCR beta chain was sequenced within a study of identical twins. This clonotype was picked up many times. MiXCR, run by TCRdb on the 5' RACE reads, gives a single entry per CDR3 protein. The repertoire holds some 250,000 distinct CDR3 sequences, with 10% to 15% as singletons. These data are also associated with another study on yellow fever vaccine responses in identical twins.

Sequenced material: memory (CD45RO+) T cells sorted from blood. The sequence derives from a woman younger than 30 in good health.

The CDR3 bases are TGCGCCAGCAGCTTGAGGGACAGGGGGTACAATGAGCAGTTCTTC. It specifies CASSLRDRGYNEQFF. This rearrangement joins TRBV5-1 to TRBJ2-1, with TRBD1 identical over 11 bases. With V trimmed by 1 base and J by 4 bases, 1 base remained unmatched. Germline V CDR1 and CDR2: SGHRS, YFSETQ. CDR3 length: 15 amino acids. The full variable domain, rest sourced from reference TRBV5-1 and TRBJ2-1, is KAGVTQTPRYLIKTRGQQVTLSCSPISGHRSVSWYQQTPGQGLQFLFEYFSETQRNKGNFPGRFSGRQFSNSRSEMNVSTLELGDSALYLCASSLRDRGYNEQFFGPGTRLTVL.